This is a list of T cell receptor beta chains from one sample in a study of T cell clones after liver transplantation. Data came from immunoSEQ multiplex PCR; TCRdb stores just in-frame clones and leaves some out. The table has about 75,000 clones, roughly 84% seen once; the top ten hold 2% to 2.5%. The source material was CD4+ T cells from blood, sampled about 50 months after liver transplant. The receptors stem from a human patient who received a liver transplant. T cells may partly derive from the graft donor. The CDR3 runs from the conserved cysteine through the conserved F or W. A D gene is named only where the DNA matches it firmly. Rows give clone size only sometimes, using once, few, many, or a class for an expanded clone.

. . TRBJ2-3 TRBV7-6 TGTGCCAGCAGCTTAATCCAGGGGAGTGGCACAGATACGCAGTATTTT CASSLIQGSGTDTQYF
. . TRBJ2-5 TRBV2 TGTGCCAGCAGTGTAGGGGTAGGGTCCCAAGAGACCCAGTACTTC CASSVGVGSQETQYF
. . TRBJ2-7 TRBV11-2 TGTGCCAGCAGCGGATACGAGCAGTACTTC CASSGYEQYF
. . TRBJ2-7 TRBV6-1 TGTGCCAGCAGTGAATACTACACCCCTGAGCTACAGTACTTC CASSEYYTPELQYF
. . TRBJ2-1 TRBV9 TGTGCCAGCAGCAGAGCTGTCGACAATGAGCAGTTCTTC CASSRAVDNEQFF
TRBD1 . TRBJ2-7 TRBV15 TGTGCCACCAGCAGAGACCCGGGGACAGGGCCAGGTTCCTACGAGCAGTACTTC CATSRDPGTGPGSYEQYF
. . TRBJ2-7 TRBV7-2 TGTGCCAGCAGCTTAGTGAAGAGTCGGGACGAGCAGTACTTC CASSLVKSRDEQYF
. . TRBJ1-5 TRBV11-2 TGTGCCAGCAGCGGACTACAGGGTTCGGGTCAGCCCCAGCATTTT CASSGLQGSGQPQHF
. . TRBJ1-6 TRBV5-4 TGTGCCAGCAGCTCGGGTAGGGGGGGCGTTTATTCACCCCTCCACTTT CASSSGRGGVYSPLHF
. . TRBJ1-2 TRBV7-2 TGTGCCAGCAGCTTGGGGGTGACAGGCCTCAGTGAGGGCTACACCTTC CASSLGVTGLSEGYTF
. . TRBJ1-2 TRBV5-6 TGTGCCAGCAGCTTCGACATCCGCGAAAACTATGGCTACACCTTC CASSFDIRENYGYTF
. . TRBJ1-5 TRBV6-5 TGTGCCAGCAGCCCCATGGGACGGCAGCCCCAGCATTTT CASSPMGRQPQHF
TRBD1 . TRBJ1-1 TRBV19 TGTGCCAGTCGCCTAGACAGGGGTGAAGCTTTCTTT CASRLDRGEAFF
. . TRBJ1-1 TRBV6-5 TGTGCCAGCAATCGATTGAACACTGAAGCTTTCTTT CASNRLNTEAFF
. once TRBJ2-5 TRBV7-3 TGTGCCAGCAGCTTAAGAGGGGGCGCGGGGCAAGAGACCCAGTACTTC CASSLRGGAGQETQYF
TRBD2 . TRBJ2-3 TRBV5-4 TGTGCCAGCAGCCTGACCGGAGGACTAGGGTCCACAGATACGCAGTATTTT CASSLTGGLGSTDTQYF
. . TRBJ2-7 TRBV5-6 TGTGCCAGCAGCTTGTGGGGGAGCTCCTACGAGCAGTACTTC CASSLWGSSYEQYF
TRBD2 few TRBJ2-7 TRBV28 TGTGCCAGCTCGGGACTAGCGGGAGTCGCCGAGCAGTACTTC CASSGLAGVAEQYF
TRBD1 . TRBJ1-1 TRBV5-1 TGCGCCAGCAGCTCCCCGGGACAGGGGAGGGTTGAAGCTTTCTTT CASSSPGQGRVEAFF
. . TRBJ2-1 TRBV9 TGTGCCAGCAGCCCCTCCCGTCCGACAGACAGCTGGTTCTACAATGAGCAGTTCTTC CASSPSRPTDSWFYNEQFF
TRBD1 once TRBJ1-4 TRBV4-2 TGTGCCAGCAGCCCGAAAGACAGGGGGAGAGGTGAAAAACTGTTTTTT CASSPKDRGRGEKLFF
. . TRBJ1-4 TRBV4-1 TGCGCCAGCAGCCAAGATCAAGGGGTAGGAGGTGAAAAACTGTTTTTT CASSQDQGVGGEKLFF
. . TRBJ2-5 TRBV6-1 TGTGCCACAGACCCCATAAGGGGTCCTCAAGAGACCCAGTACTTC CATDPIRGPQETQYF
. once TRBJ1-1 TRBV18 TGTGCCAGCTCACCACTGGACGTCTTGAACACTGAAGCTTTCTTT CASSPLDVLNTEAFF
. . TRBJ2-1 TRBV14 TGTGCCAGCAGTCCGTTGCTCTCCTACAATGAGCAGTTCTTC CASSPLLSYNEQFF
TRBD1 few TRBJ2-7 TRBV7-9 TGTGCCAGCAGCTTAGAGGACAGGGTCTACGAGCAGTACTTC CASSLEDRVYEQYF
TRBD1 . TRBJ1-2 TRBV28 TGTGCCAGCAGACCAGGGGGTGAGCATGGCTACACCTTC CASRPGGEHGYTF
TRBD1 . TRBJ2-7 TRBV18 TGTGCCAGCTCACCAGCGGGGACAGGGGGAGGCGAGCAGTACTTC CASSPAGTGGGEQYF
. . TRBJ1-6 TRBV11-2 TGTGCCAGCAGCTTAAGGGTAGGGAATTCACCCCTCCACTTT CASSLRVGNSPLHF